These T cell receptor beta chains were read from a single sample in a study of cytomegalovirus exposure and HLA in healthy donors. Clones were sequenced by immunoSEQ multiplex PCR, and TCRdb holds only the in-frame ones, with some missing. The sample shows roughly 150,000 clones, 73% of them seen only once. Material for sequencing was PBMCs. Receptor source: a woman aged 18 to 35 in good health and CMV-seropositive. CDR3s include the opening cysteine and the closing phenylalanine or tryptophan. Fields, in order: V gene, J gene, clone size, D gene, CDR3 DNA, CDR3 protein. The D gene is left open where the match is weak. Where a row states a size, it is once, few, many or the class of an expanded clone; other rows omit it.

V gene: TRBV7-9
J gene: TRBJ1-2
clone size: -
D gene: -
CDR3 DNA: TGTGCCAGCAGCTTAGCCCGGGAATGGTATGGCTACACCTTC
CDR3 protein: CASSLAREWYGYTF

V gene: TRBV6-6
J gene: TRBJ1-5
clone size: once
D gene: TRBD1
CDR3 DNA: TGTGCCAGCAGTGGGACAGTCTGGCAGCCCCAGCATTTT
CDR3 protein: CASSGTVWQPQHF

V gene: TRBV2
J gene: TRBJ1-5
clone size: -
D gene: -
CDR3 DNA: TGTGCCAGCAGTGAGGTGGAGGGATTGAATCAGCCCCAGCATTTT
CDR3 protein: CASSEVEGLNQPQHF

V gene: TRBV7-2
J gene: TRBJ2-2
clone size: -
D gene: TRBD2
CDR3 DNA: TGTGCCAGCAGCCCTTCCGGGACTAGCGGTCCTTTCACCGGGGAGCTGTTTTTT
CDR3 protein: CASSPSGTSGPFTGELFF

V gene: TRBV30
J gene: TRBJ1-3
clone size: -
D gene: -
CDR3 DNA: TGTGCCCGGGTTGGAGTGGGAAACACCATATATTTT
CDR3 protein: CARVGVGNTIYF

V gene: TRBV7-6
J gene: TRBJ2-7
clone size: -
D gene: -
CDR3 DNA: TGTGCCAGCAGCCGGCTTAACCGGGGCGAGCAGTACTTC
CDR3 protein: CASSRLNRGEQYF

V gene: TRBV5-4
J gene: TRBJ2-4
clone size: -
D gene: -
CDR3 DNA: TGTGCCAGCAGCTTGAGCTGGGGGGACAAAAACATTCAGTACTTC
CDR3 protein: CASSLSWGDKNIQYF

V gene: TRBV4-2
J gene: TRBJ2-7
clone size: -
D gene: -
CDR3 DNA: TGTGCCAGCAGCCAAGGAGGGTACGAGCAGTACTTC
CDR3 protein: CASSQGGYEQYF

V gene: TRBV6-5
J gene: TRBJ1-1
clone size: -
D gene: -
CDR3 DNA: TGTGCCAGCACCCGGGATTTCACTGAAGCTTTCTTT
CDR3 protein: CASTRDFTEAFF

V gene: TRBV27
J gene: TRBJ1-1
clone size: -
D gene: TRBD1
CDR3 DNA: TGTGCCAGCAGAGGTCGGGACAGGAACACTGAAGCTTTCTTT
CDR3 protein: CASRGRDRNTEAFF

V gene: TRBV29-1
J gene: TRBJ1-2
clone size: -
D gene: -
CDR3 DNA: TGCAGCGTTGAACAATTCAGGGCAAACTATGGCTACACCTTC
CDR3 protein: CSVEQFRANYGYTF

V gene: TRBV9
J gene: TRBJ1-1
clone size: once
D gene: -
CDR3 DNA: TGTGCCAGCAGCGTGGAGGCGAGGGCTCGGCCGACTGAAGCTTTCTTT
CDR3 protein: CASSVEARARPTEAFF

V gene: TRBV6-1
J gene: TRBJ1-5
clone size: -
D gene: -
CDR3 DNA: TGTGCCAGCAGTGAAAGAAGGCAGGGATGGTTCGAGGACAATCAGCCCCAGCATTTT
CDR3 protein: CASSERRQGWFEDNQPQHF

V gene: TRBV7-3
J gene: TRBJ1-1
clone size: -
D gene: -
CDR3 DNA: TGTGCCAGCAGCTTAACGCGGCAGCAAGACACTGAAGCTTTCTTT
CDR3 protein: CASSLTRQQDTEAFF

V gene: TRBV19
J gene: TRBJ2-2
clone size: -
D gene: TRBD1
CDR3 DNA: TGTGCCAGTAACTCTCAACACCCCAGGGGGTTTAGTGATACCAGGGAGCTGTTTTTT
CDR3 protein: CASNSQHPRGFSDTRELFF

V gene: TRBV4-3
J gene: TRBJ2-7
clone size: -
D gene: -
CDR3 DNA: TGCGCCAGCAGCCAAGACGGGGGTTCCTACGAGCAGTACTTC
CDR3 protein: CASSQDGGSYEQYF

V gene: TRBV28
J gene: TRBJ2-7
clone size: -
D gene: -
CDR3 DNA: TGTGCCAGCAGTGACCTGACGATAACAGCCGAGCAGTACTTC
CDR3 protein: CASSDLTITAEQYF

V gene: TRBV7-9
J gene: TRBJ2-5
clone size: -
D gene: -
CDR3 DNA: TGTGCCAGCAGCTTAGCGCGCGGGAAAGAGACCCAGTACTTC
CDR3 protein: CASSLARGKETQYF

V gene: TRBV4-3
J gene: TRBJ2-2
clone size: -
D gene: TRBD2
CDR3 DNA: TGCGCCAGCAGCACTGAAAGGCTAGCGGGGCGCACCGGGGAGCTGTTTTTT
CDR3 protein: CASSTERLAGRTGELFF

V gene: TRBV10-3
J gene: TRBJ1-1
clone size: -
D gene: TRBD1
CDR3 DNA: TGTGCCATCAGGCCGGGACAGGGGGCGGGCACTGAAGCTTTCTTT
CDR3 protein: CAIRPGQGAGTEAFF

V gene: TRBV5-5
J gene: TRBJ1-6
clone size: -
D gene: -
CDR3 DNA: TGTGCCAGCAGCTTGGAGTGGAGGGCCTGGAATGATAATTCACCCCTCCACTTT
CDR3 protein: CASSLEWRAWNDNSPLHF

V gene: TRBV30
J gene: TRBJ2-7
clone size: -
D gene: TRBD1
CDR3 DNA: TGTGCCTGGATGACAGGGAAATACGAGCAGTACTTC
CDR3 protein: CAWMTGKYEQYF

V gene: TRBV7-2
J gene: TRBJ1-5
clone size: -
D gene: -
CDR3 DNA: TGTGCCAGCAGCTCCAGGGTAGGCAATCAGCCCCAGCATTTT
CDR3 protein: CASSSRVGNQPQHF

V gene: TRBV7-9
J gene: TRBJ1-2
clone size: few
D gene: -
CDR3 DNA: TGTGCCAGCAGCTTAGCGGCAGGGGTGGATGGCTACACCTTC
CDR3 protein: CASSLAAGVDGYTF

V gene: TRBV19
J gene: TRBJ2-2
clone size: -
D gene: -
CDR3 DNA: TGTGCCAGTAGTATGGACAAGTCTTTCGGGGAGCTGTTTTTT
CDR3 protein: CASSMDKSFGELFF

V gene: TRBV27
J gene: TRBJ1-3
clone size: -
D gene: -
CDR3 DNA: TGTGCCAGCAGTAGTGGAGCGACTGGAAACACCATATATTTT
CDR3 protein: CASSSGATGNTIYF

V gene: TRBV6-5
J gene: TRBJ2-5
clone size: -
D gene: -
CDR3 DNA: TGTGCCAGCAGTTCCGCGGGGGCGGCCCAAGAGACCCAGTACTTC
CDR3 protein: CASSSAGAAQETQYF

V gene: TRBV14
J gene: TRBJ1-2
clone size: few
D gene: TRBD1
CDR3 DNA: TGTGCCAGCGACAGGGAAAAAGGCTACACCTTC
CDR3 protein: CASDREKGYTF

V gene: TRBV18
J gene: TRBJ1-2
clone size: few
D gene: TRBD1
CDR3 DNA: TGTGCCAGCTCACCTCCCGGGACAGGGAACTATGGCTACACCTTC
CDR3 protein: CASSPPGTGNYGYTF

V gene: TRBV9
J gene: TRBJ2-3
clone size: -
D gene: -
CDR3 DNA: TGTGCCAGCAGTTCAATCACAGATACGCAGTATTTT
CDR3 protein: CASSSITDTQYF

V gene: TRBV5-4
J gene: TRBJ1-4
clone size: -
D gene: TRBD1
CDR3 DNA: TGTGCCAGCAGCCCCGACAGGGGGAATGAAAAACTGTTTTTT
CDR3 protein: CASSPDRGNEKLFF

V gene: TRBV18
J gene: TRBJ1-5
clone size: -
D gene: -
CDR3 DNA: TGTGCCAGCTCACCACCCGGACAGCATAATCAGCCCCAGCATTTT
CDR3 protein: CASSPPGQHNQPQHF

V gene: TRBV6-1
J gene: TRBJ2-7
clone size: -
D gene: -
CDR3 DNA: TGTGCCAGCAGTGAGCCCTACTACGAGCAGTACTTC
CDR3 protein: CASSEPYYEQYF

V gene: TRBV18
J gene: TRBJ1-1
clone size: -
D gene: -
CDR3 DNA: TGTGCCAGCTCACAAACCCCAGGGGCGTTGGGTGAAGCTTTCTTT
CDR3 protein: CASSQTPGALGEAFF

V gene: TRBV9
J gene: TRBJ2-3
clone size: -
D gene: -
CDR3 DNA: TGTGCCACCCCACAGGAAGGGTGCGGCACAGATACGCAGTATTTT
CDR3 protein: CATPQEGCGTDTQYF

V gene: TRBV27
J gene: TRBJ1-5
clone size: -
D gene: -
CDR3 DNA: TGTGCCAGCAGTTTGAGGGGGTACAATCAGCCCCAGCATTTT
CDR3 protein: CASSLRGYNQPQHF

V gene: TRBV2
J gene: TRBJ2-3
clone size: -
D gene: -
CDR3 DNA: TGTGCCAGCAGTGAAATAGATAGCACAGATACGCAGTATTTT
CDR3 protein: CASSEIDSTDTQYF

V gene: TRBV4-3
J gene: TRBJ2-7
clone size: once
D gene: -
CDR3 DNA: TGCGCCAGCAGCCAAGACAGGGGCGACTCCTACGAGCAGTACTTC
CDR3 protein: CASSQDRGDSYEQYF

V gene: TRBV6-5
J gene: TRBJ2-7
clone size: few
D gene: TRBD1
CDR3 DNA: TGTGCCAGCAGTTCACATTACAGGGGTCACGAGCAGTACTTC
CDR3 protein: CASSSHYRGHEQYF

V gene: TRBV6-6
J gene: TRBJ2-1
clone size: few
D gene: TRBD2
CDR3 DNA: TGTGCCAGCAGATTAAGCGGGGGGGCCGGCAATGAGCAGTTCTTC
CDR3 protein: CASRLSGGAGNEQFF

V gene: TRBV2
J gene: TRBJ1-6
clone size: -
D gene: TRBD1
CDR3 DNA: TGTGCCAGCAGGACTATGGGACAGGGAGACTCACCCCTCCACTTT
CDR3 protein: CASRTMGQGDSPLHF

V gene: TRBV19
J gene: TRBJ1-5
clone size: once
D gene: TRBD1
CDR3 DNA: TGTGCCAGTAGTAGGCAGACAGGGGGGTTTCAGCCCCAGCATTTT
CDR3 protein: CASSRQTGGFQPQHF

V gene: TRBV6-4
J gene: TRBJ2-2
clone size: -
D gene: -
CDR3 DNA: TGTGCCAGCAGTGGCGATTTAGCGGGGGAGCTGTTTTTT
CDR3 protein: CASSGDLAGELFF

V gene: TRBV2
J gene: TRBJ1-1
clone size: -
D gene: -
CDR3 DNA: TGTGCCAGCAGTGAACAGGAGAACACTGAAGCTTTCTTT
CDR3 protein: CASSEQENTEAFF